Each of the 14 T cell receptor beta chains below was sequenced from the same sample in a study of OX40 agonist ivuxolimab in advanced cancers. TCRdb keeps only in-frame clones here, not all; method: immunoSEQ multiplex PCR. This sample has some 70,000 clones, with about 81% found just once. Sequencing was performed on CD4+ or CD8+ T cells sorted from blood, taken in a trial of the OX40 agonist ivuxolimab. These receptors all come from an adult with an advanced solid tumor such as melanoma, head and neck, liver or kidney cancer.

This clone has ten or more counts. The chain combines TRBV18 with TRBJ2-4, with D perhaps TRBD1 or TRBD2 (5 bases each). Trimming left V 6 bases short and J 5 bases short, with 11 bases between. The CDR3 spans 13 residues. Germline CDR1 reads KGHSH; CDR2 reads LQKENI. The DNA for the CDR3 is TGTGCCAGCTCCGAGGGGAGTCAAAACATTCAGTACTTC. Protein sequence: CASSEGSQNIQYF. Full variable domain (outside the CDR3, taken from reference TRBV18 and TRBJ2-4): NAGVMQNPRHLVRRRGQEARLRCSPMKGHSHVYWYRQLPEEGLKFMVYLQKENIIDESGMPKERFSAEFPKEGPSILRIQQVVRGDSAAYFCASSEGSQNIQYFGAGTRLSVL.

This clone was counted a few times. The chain couples TRBV19 to TRBJ2-2; 11 bases are a match to TRBD1. CDR1 is LNHDA, CDR2 SQIVND, per germline (reference sequence). The CDR3 is 14 amino acids. V trimming: 5 bases; J trimming: 7 bases; junction bases outside the gene matches: 3. This CDR3 reads CASSRDRGIGELFF. In nucleotides, the CDR3 is TGTGCCAGTAGTCGGGACAGGGGGATCGGGGAGCTGTTTTTT.

This clone came up a few times. V usage is TRBV18 and J usage is TRBJ2-7; the D gene is possibly TRBD2 (6 bases). V lost 5 bases, J lost 1 base, and 12 bases lay in between. The germline CDR1 and CDR2 sequences are KGHSH and LQKENI. The CDR3 length is 14 residues. CDR3: CASSGTEYSYEQYF. CDR3 coding DNA: TGTGCCAGCTCAGGGACTGAATATTCCTACGAGCAGTACTTC.

DNA of the CDR3: TGTGCCAGCAGCCGGGACAGACAGAACACTGAAGCTTTCTTT. This translates into CASSRDRQNTEAFF. V gene TRBV7-9 combines with J gene TRBJ1-1; 7 bases align to TRBD1. The CDR3 is 14 residues long. Germline loops: CDR1 SEHNR, CDR2 FQNEAQ (reference sequence). V shed 5 bases and J 1 base; nucleotides not matched to a gene: 4.

The chain links TRBV5-5 to TRBJ1-2; TRBD1 is a possible D gene (5 bases). Germline CDR1 is SGHKS and CDR2 is YYEKEE (reference sequence). The CDR3 runs 16 residues. V lost 0 bases and J 0 bases, leaving 12 bases between the germline ends. The chain's CDR3 is CASSLEPGGTNYGYTF. CDR3 nucleotides: TGTGCCAGCAGCTTGGAACCCGGGGGAACTAACTATGGCTACACCTTC.

This rearrangement joins TRBV28 to TRBJ1-2; 7 nucleotides align to TRBD1. This CDR3 region has 14 residues. CDR1 and CDR2 (germline): MDHEN, SYDVKM. V shed 5 bases and J 8 bases; nucleotides not matched to a gene: 11. CDR3 residues: CASSPTDRPGGYTF. The CDR3 DNA sequence: TGTGCCAGCAGTCCCACGGACAGGCCAGGAGGCTACACCTTC.

The V call is TRBV7-8, the J call TRBJ2-3; TRBD2 aligns across 15 bases. There are 17 residues in the CDR3. From germline, CDR1 is SGHVS and CDR2 FQNEAQ. Trimming took 5 bases from V and 2 from J; bases not matched to a gene: 5. CDR3 in DNA: TGTGCCAGCAGCCCCAGGACTAGCGGGAGGGCCACAGATACGCAGTATTTT. Amino acid sequence: CASSPRTSGRATDTQYF.

V is TRBV7-9 and J is TRBJ2-2; TRBD1 agrees at 9 bases. J was trimmed by 6 bases and V by 4 bases; bases with no gene match: 15. Germline V lookup: CDR1 SEHNR, CDR2 FQNEAQ (reference sequence). This CDR3 has 18 amino acids. The CDR3 DNA sequence: TGTGCCAGCAGCTCAAAACCGGGACAGGGCTCAATGGCCGGGGAGCTGTTTTTT. Translation: CASSSKPGQGSMAGELFF.

The genes are TRBV9 and TRBJ2-2; D is unresolved. This CDR3 contains 15 residues. V was shortened by 6 bases and J by 0 bases, with 12 bases between the two germline ends. The germline V gene encodes CDR1 SGDLS and CDR2 YYNGEE. CDR3 bases: TGTGCCAGCACCGAAGGACGGTCGAACACCGGGGAGCTGTTTTTT. Translating it yields CASTEGRSNTGELFF.

The V and J genes are TRBV27 and TRBJ2-1; 15 bases align to TRBD2. CDR1 and CDR2 from the germline V gene are MNHEY and SMNVEV (reference sequence). The CDR3 is 18 residues long. The ends lost 5 bases at V and 8 bases at J; junction bases unmatched: 13. The DNA of the CDR3 is TGTGCCAGCAGTCCTAGGACTAGCGGGAGGGCTCATGGCTATGAGCAGTTCTTC. Its translation: CASSPRTSGRAHGYEQFF.

This chain joins TRBV28 and TRBJ2-1; D possibly corresponds to TRBD2 (7 bases). Trimming removed 6 bases from V and 8 bases from J, with 23 bases in between. This CDR3 is built from 16 residues. Germline assignment: CDR1 MDHEN and CDR2 SYDVKM. CDR3 bases: TGTGCCAGCAGCCCAGGTCTTGGCGGGGGCCCTTATGAGCAGTTCTTC. Encoded protein: CASSPGLGGGPYEQFF. The complete variable domain, with remaining parts taken from reference TRBV28 and TRBJ2-1, reads DVKVTQSSRYLVKRTGEKVFLECVQDMDHENMFWYRQDPGLGLRLIYFSYDVKMKEKGDIPEGYSVSREKKERFSLILESASTNQTSMYLCASSPGLGGGPYEQFFGPGTRLTVL.

The genes are TRBV18 and TRBJ2-1; TRBD2 matches 7 bases. The germline V gene encodes CDR1 KGHSH and CDR2 LQKENI. This CDR3 is 16 amino acids long. V lost 2 bases and J lost 7; bases outside the gene matches: 11. CDR3 loop: CASSPILGGSGNEQFF. CDR3 in DNA: TGTGCCAGCTCACCAATCCTCGGCGGGAGTGGAAATGAGCAGTTCTTC.

This chain connects TRBV6-6 to TRBJ2-7, with 7 bases matching TRBD1. V gave up 4 bases and J gave up 4 bases; unmatched junction bases: 7. Per the germline V gene, CDR1 is MNHNY and CDR2 is SVGAGI (reference sequence). This CDR3 is built from 14 residues. CDR3 residues: CASSLQGTRYEQYF. Written as DNA, the CDR3 is TGTGCCAGCAGTTTACAGGGGACCAGGTACGAGCAGTACTTC.

This chain uses TRBV7-9 with TRBJ1-1, with D perhaps matching TRBD1 (5 bases). The CDR3 spans 15 residues. V was cut by 1 base and J by 1 base, with 10 bases left in between. Germline V gene data show CDR1 as SEHNR and CDR2 as FQNEAQ (reference sequence). The CDR3 bases are TGTGCCAGCAGCTTAGATGGGGGGAGGAACACTGAAGCTTTCTTT. Amino acids: CASSLDGGRNTEAFF.